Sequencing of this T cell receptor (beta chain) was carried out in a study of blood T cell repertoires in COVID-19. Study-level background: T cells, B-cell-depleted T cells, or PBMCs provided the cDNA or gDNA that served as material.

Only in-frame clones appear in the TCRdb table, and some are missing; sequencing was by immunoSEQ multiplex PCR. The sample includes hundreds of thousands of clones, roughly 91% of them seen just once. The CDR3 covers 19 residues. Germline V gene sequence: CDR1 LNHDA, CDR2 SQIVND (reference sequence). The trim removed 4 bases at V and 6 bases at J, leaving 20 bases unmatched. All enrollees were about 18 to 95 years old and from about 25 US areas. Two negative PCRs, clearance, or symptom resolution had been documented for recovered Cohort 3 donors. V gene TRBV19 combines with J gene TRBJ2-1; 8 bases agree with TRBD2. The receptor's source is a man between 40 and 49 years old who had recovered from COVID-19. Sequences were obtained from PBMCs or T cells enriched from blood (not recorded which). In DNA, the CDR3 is TGTGCCAGTAGTAAGTGGTATGCGGGAGGAGTCTTGCTTTCCAATGAGCAGTTCTTC. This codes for CASSKWYAGGVLLSNEQFF.